Shown below are 23 T cell receptor beta chains from a single sample sequenced in a study of low-dose radiotherapy and immunotherapy resistance in tumors. Sample time point: after trial treatment. Treatment described: LDRT plus nivolumab, ipilimumab, low-dose cyclophosphamide and aspirin (RACIN trial). Priming of first-strand cDNA relied on TRAV- and TRBV-specific primers (covering alpha and beta chains). TCRs were amplified for 20 to 25 PCR cycles with a constant-region primer and V-primer adapter. MiXCR was run by TCRdb on the reads, yielding one entry per CDR3 protein. The table includes tens of thousands of distinct CDR3 sequences, 20% to 25% detected once. The specimen was PBMCs, collected after low-dose radiotherapy plus immunotherapy. The receptors were gathered from a female donor with ovarian cancer.

The chain has TRBV13 and TRBJ2-5; D tentatively reads TRBD1 or TRBD2 (5 bases each). Germline CDR1 is PRHDT and CDR2 is FYEKMQ (reference sequence). Between the trimmed V and J ends, which lost 6 bases and 4 bases, there was a span of 9 bases. The CDR3 sequence is 12 residues long. The DNA of the CDR3 is TGTGCCAGCAGTGGGACGGGAGAGACCCAGTACTTC. It yields the protein CASSGTGETQYF.

This clonotype was seen many times. This chain uses TRBV5-4 with TRBJ2-5, with D possibly being TRBD1 or TRBD2 (5 bases each). Germline loops: CDR1 SGHNT, CDR2 YYREEE (reference sequence). The CDR3 is 15 amino acids. Trimming shortened V by 4 bases and J by 4 bases, and 17 bases separated the two germline ends. DNA for the CDR3: TGTGCCAGCAGCCCGCCCTCCGGGGCGGGAGAGACCCAGTACTTC. Residues: CASSPPSGAGETQYF.

A note on this clonotype: This likely stems from a read error, as it lies one base from a far larger clone. The J gene is TRBJ2-1, the V gene TRBV11-1; D uncertain. Per germline, CDR1 SGHAT and CDR2 FQDESV (reference sequence). Between the trimmed V and J ends, which lost 0 bases and 10 bases, there was a span of 13 bases. This CDR3 spans 14 amino acids. CDR3 protein: CASSLAGLGYEQFF. The CDR3, as DNA: TGTGCCAGCAGCTTAGCGGGTTTGGGGTACGAGCAGTTCTTC.

This clonotype was detected ten times or more. This CDR3 reads CASGIQGANSPLHF. The CDR3, as DNA: TGTGCCAGCGGAATACAGGGGGCAAATTCACCCCTCCACTTT. V gene TRBV2 combines with J gene TRBJ1-6; 9 nucleotides agree with TRBD1. Looked up from germline, CDR1 is SNHLY and CDR2 is FYNNEI. V shed 8 bases and J 7 bases; nucleotides not matched to a gene: 6. CDR3 length: 14 amino acids. Together with reference TRBV2 and TRBJ1-6, the CDR3 gives the full variable domain: EPEVTQTPSHQVTQMGQEVILRCVPISNHLYFYWYRQILGQKVEFLVSFYNNEISEKSEIFDDQFSVERPDGSNFTLKIRSTKLEDSAMYFCASGIQGANSPLHFGNGTRLTVT.

This clonotype has ten or more counts. The rearrangement links TRBV16 to TRBJ1-1; D is unresolved. The length of the CDR3 is 12 residues. Germline CDR1 is KGHSY and CDR2 is FQNENV. The V and J ends lost 1 base and 7 bases respectively, with 7 bases between them. The CDR3 is CASSQLAREAFF. DNA of the CDR3: TGTGCCAGCAGCCAATTAGCCCGTGAAGCTTTCTTT.

In its sample, this clonotype was seen many times. V is TRBV12-3 or TRBV12-4 and J is TRBJ1-1, with a weak D call TRBD1 (6 bases). Trimming took off 3 bases at V and 4 bases at J, with 18 bases between the two ends. CDR3 length: 16 residues. CDR3: CASSLGRGLRGTEAFF. CDR3 nucleotide sequence: TGTGCCAGCAGTTTGGGCAGGGGTTTACGTGGCACTGAAGCTTTCTTT.

This clonotype was picked up many times. The chain uses TRBV14 and TRBJ2-3, with unresolved D. The germline V and J ends were trimmed by 7 bases and 0 bases, with 11 bases remaining between them. The germline gives CDR1 SGHDN, CDR2 FVKESK. This CDR3 region has 14 residues. The CDR3 nucleotides are TGTGCCAGCACCCGGTGGGGAAGCACAGATACGCAGTATTTT. Its translation is CASTRWGSTDTQYF.

The sample holds many counts of this clonotype. The V gene is TRBV6-2 or TRBV6-3, the J gene TRBJ2-2, with D tentatively TRBD1 (5 bases). CDR3 length: 16 residues. Trimming removed 6 bases at V and 4 bases at J, with 18 bases between. Looked up from germline, CDR1 is MNHEY and CDR2 is SVGEGT. CDR3: CASSPPGWRGTGELFF. In DNA form, the CDR3 reads TGTGCCAGCAGCCCCCCAGGGTGGCGTGGCACCGGGGAGCTGTTTTTT.

This clonotype was seen repeatedly, ten times or more. V and J are TRBV5-1 and TRBJ1-6; TRBD1 is a possible D gene (6 bases). Trimming stripped 4 bases from V and 10 bases from J, with 18 bases between. This CDR3 spans 15 amino acids. Germline lookup yields CDR1 SGHRS and CDR2 YFSETQ. CDR3: CASSARTVGDSPLHF. CDR3 DNA: TGCGCCAGCAGCGCCCGGACAGTAGGGGACTCACCCCTCCACTTT. The full variable domain, its missing parts supplied by reference TRBV5-1 and TRBJ1-6, is KAGVTQTPRYLIKTRGQQVTLSCSPISGHRSVSWYQQTPGQGLQFLFEYFSETQRNKGNFPGRFSGRQFSNSRSEMNVSTLELGDSALYLCASSARTVGDSPLHFGNGTRLTVT.

Ten or more counts support this clonotype. V gene TRBV18 combines with J gene TRBJ2-2; D could derive from TRBD1 or TRBD2 (6 bases each). From germline, CDR1 is KGHSH and CDR2 LQKENI. This CDR3 region has 17 residues. Trimming removed 2 bases at V and 0 bases at J, with 13 bases between. The CDR3 region is CASSPRGTLANTGELFF. Written as DNA, the CDR3 is TGTGCCAGCTCACCAAGGGGGACTCTTGCGAACACCGGGGAGCTGTTTTTT.

Written as DNA, the CDR3 is TGTGCCAGCAGTACCGTAAGGGGCTCGTGGCCCCAGCATTTT. It yields the protein CASSTVRGSWPQHF. The gene calls are TRBV2 and TRBJ1-5; weak D call: TRBD1 (5 bases). Trimming removed 5 bases from V and 9 bases from J, with 17 bases in between. The CDR3 has 14 residues. Per the germline V gene, CDR1 is SNHLY and CDR2 is FYNNEI. Complete variable domain (other parts from reference TRBV2 and TRBJ1-5): EPEVTQTPSHQVTQMGQEVILRCVPISNHLYFYWYRQILGQKVEFLVSFYNNEISEKSEIFDDQFSVERPDGSNFTLKIRSTKLEDSAMYFCASSTVRGSWPQHFGDGTRLSIL.

Ten or more counts support this clonotype. The chain joins TRBV10-1 to TRBJ2-7, with D perhaps matching TRBD1 or TRBD2 (5 bases each). The CDR3 is 13 residues long. Trimming took 0 bases from V and 2 from J, leaving 5 bases between them. Germline values: CDR1 WNHNN, CDR2 SYGVQD (reference sequence). CDR3 nucleotide sequence: TGCGCCAGCAGTGAGTCGGGACCCTACGAGCAGTACTTC. Encoded protein: CASSESGPYEQYF.

This clonotype was seen repeatedly, ten times or more. The chain combines TRBV28 with TRBJ2-2; a possible D gene is TRBD2 (6 bases). Between the trimmed V and J ends, which lost 10 bases and 1 base, there was a span of 16 bases. This CDR3 is built from 15 residues. CDR1 is MDHEN, CDR2 SYDVKM, per germline. CDR3: CATYSGGVNTGELFF. DNA of the CDR3: TGTGCCACCTATTCTGGCGGGGTGAACACCGGGGAGCTGTTTTTT. The full variable domain, with the rest looked up from reference TRBV28 and TRBJ2-2, is DVKVTQSSRYLVKRTGEKVFLECVQDMDHENMFWYRQDPGLGLRLIYFSYDVKMKEKGDIPEGYSVSREKKERFSLILESASTNQTSMYLCATYSGGVNTGELFFGEGSRLTVL.

This clonotype has a count of ten or more. This chain uses TRBV20-1 with TRBJ1-2; no definite D call. This CDR3 spans 18 amino acids. Trimming left V 0 bases short and J 6 bases short, with 26 bases between. Germline V gene sequence: CDR1 DFQATT, CDR2 SNEGSKA (reference sequence). Here the CDR3 reads CSARDPSEAKSWRNGYTF. The CDR3 DNA reads TGCAGTGCTAGAGATCCCAGCGAGGCAAAGTCGTGGAGAAATGGCTACACCTTC.

This clonotype was observed a handful of times. A read error may be the cause here, since a much bigger clone is one base away. The V call is TRBV28, the J call TRBJ1-2; a weak D match, TRBD1 (5 bases). V lost 7 bases, J lost 4 bases, and 19 bases lay in between. CDR1 and CDR2 from the germline V gene are MDHEN and SYDVKM. CDR3 size: 15 residues. The CDR3 reads CASIKSVGGGYGYTF. Written as DNA, the CDR3 is TGTGCCAGCATTAAAAGTGTTGGGGGGGGCTATGGCTACACCTTC.

This clonotype has at least ten counts. The gene calls are TRBV20-1 and TRBJ2-7, with a tentative D call TRBD1 (5 bases). Germline CDR1 reads DFQATT; CDR2 reads SNEGSKA (reference sequence). The CDR3 extends over 15 amino acids. The germline V and J ends were trimmed by 4 bases and 3 bases, with 19 bases remaining between them. This CDR3 is CSATTSQGSRYEQYF. The CDR3, as DNA: TGCAGTGCTACCACCTCCCAGGGATCTCGCTACGAGCAGTACTTC.

This clonotype was seen many times. The chain has TRBV28 and TRBJ1-5, with TRBD1 as a possible D gene (6 bases). Germline values: CDR1 MDHEN, CDR2 SYDVKM. The CDR3 is 14 amino acids. Trimming took off 10 bases at V and 4 bases at J, with 17 bases between the two ends. CDR3 sequence: CATGGGGFNQPQHF. The CDR3 region has the DNA TGTGCCACGGGGGGCGGGGGTTTTAATCAGCCCCAGCATTTT.

Notes on this clonotype: One base separates it from a far larger clone, so it is likely a read error. The J gene is TRBJ2-3, the V gene TRBV6-6, with no clear D. The CDR3 has 16 amino acids. Germline V gives CDR1 MNHNY, CDR2 SVGAGI (reference sequence). In DNA form, the CDR3 reads TGTGCCAGCGGTTACCGGGCGGTCTCTAGCACAGATACGCAGTATTTT. Translation gives CASGYRAVSSTDTQYF.

With regard to this clonotype: A far larger clone is only one base removed, so a read error is likely. The V gene is TRBV18, the J gene TRBJ2-3; TRBD1 or TRBD2 may be the D gene (5 bases each). The CDR3 loop spans 13 amino acids. Germline V gives CDR1 KGHSH, CDR2 LQKENI. V lost 8 bases and J lost 9, with 18 bases in between. The CDR3 protein is CASSRSDGTTQYF. The DNA for the CDR3 is TGTGCCAGCAGTCGGAGTGATGGGACGACGCAGTATTTT.

A word on this clonotype: With only one base between it and a far larger clone, this is likely a read error. This chain links TRBV2 with TRBJ2-1; D unclear. The CDR3 contains 10 residues. V dropped 8 bases and J dropped 10 bases, with 9 bases sitting between them. From germline, CDR1 is SNHLY and CDR2 FYNNEI. The CDR3 loop is CASAALEQFF. CDR3 coding DNA: TGTGCCAGCGCTGCCCTGGAGCAGTTCTTC.

This clonotype was recorded at least ten times. This chain links TRBV29-1 with TRBJ2-5, with D tentatively TRBD1 (6 bases). The ends were cut back, 0 bases at V and 2 bases at J, with 13 bases in the middle. The germline CDR1 and CDR2 sequences are SQVTM and ANQGSEA. The CDR3 has 15 residues. CDR3 in DNA: TGCAGCGTTGAAGATTGGGACACGCATCAAGAGACCCAGTACTTC. Protein: CSVEDWDTHQETQYF.

This clonotype occurred many times. The V call is TRBV30, the J call TRBJ1-2, with 7 bases that match TRBD1. Germline lookup yields CDR1 GTSNPN and CDR2 SVGIG (reference sequence). The CDR3 loop spans 14 amino acids. V was pared by 2 bases and J by 4 bases, with 7 bases of the junction left unmatched. The CDR3 here is CAWSLQGQGYGYTF. CDR3 nucleotides: TGTGCCTGGAGTCTACAGGGGCAAGGCTATGGCTACACCTTC.

This clonotype was counted ten times or more. The gene calls are TRBV4-3 and TRBJ1-5; no firm D call. CDR3 length: 17 residues. The V and J ends lost 0 bases and 2 bases respectively, with 14 bases between them. Germline CDR1 and CDR2: LGHNA and YSLEER. In nucleotides, the CDR3 is TGCGCCAGCAGCCAAGATCCGGCTAGTCGGGGCAATCAGCCCCAGCATTTT. It encodes CASSQDPASRGNQPQHF.